This entry lists 9 T cell receptor beta chains sequenced from one sample in a study of molecular identifiers for immune sequencing clone quantification. TCRdb re-called the PCR reads through MiXCR, storing one row per CDR3 protein. The sample carries over 70,000 distinct CDR3 sequences, around a quarter recorded once. The sequencing sample was made of naive CD8+ T cells from blood, with Jurkat cell RNA spiked in. The subset is: FACS-sorted CD8+CD4-CCR7+CD45RA+ naive T cells. All receptors come from a human donor in good health. Some libraries in this study had Jurkat cell RNA spiked in.

Remarks on this clonotype: This may arise from a read error, as a much more abundant clone is one base away. The chain employs TRBV6-1 and TRBJ2-7; D is uncertain. Trimming removed 3 bases at V and 1 base at J, with 7 bases between. This CDR3 is 13 amino acids long. CDR1 is MNHNS and CDR2 is SASEGT in the germline V gene. The chain's CDR3 is CASSECLSYEQYF. The DNA of the CDR3 is TGTGCCAGCAGTGAGTGTCTATCCTACGAGCAGTACTTC.

This clonotype was detected many times. CDR3 amino acids: CASSEILRQETQYF. For the CDR3, the DNA is TGTGCCAGCAGTGAGATTCTGCGGCAAGAGACCCAGTACTTC. The chain recombines TRBV2 with TRBJ2-5; D is ambiguous. The V gene lost 3 bases and the J gene lost 2 bases, with 10 bases spanning the gap. This CDR3 region has 14 residues. Germline loops: CDR1 SNHLY, CDR2 FYNNEI.

V gene TRBV29-1 combines with J gene TRBJ2-1; 10 positions agree with TRBD2. Germline V gene data show CDR1 as SQVTM and CDR2 as ANQGSEA. This CDR3 region has 16 residues. Trimming removed 6 bases from V and 7 bases from J; junction bases left unmatched: 15. The CDR3 loop reads CSVLGLAAGVLNEQFF. DNA for the CDR3: TGCAGCGTCCTCGGACTAGCGGCCGGGGTATTGAATGAGCAGTTCTTC.

Details on this clonotype: A clone one base away is much larger, so this may be a read error. The chain couples TRBV14 to TRBJ2-2, with TRBD2 as a possible D gene (5 bases). Germline assignment: CDR1 SGHDN and CDR2 FVKESK. The CDR3 contains 13 residues. The CDR3 loop is CASSQGRTGELCF. CDR3 nucleotides: TGTGCCAGCAGCCAAGGCAGGACCGGGGAGCTGTGTTTT.

This clonotype was recorded at least ten times. CDR3 DNA: TGTGCCAGCAGGCCACCGGGACAGACTAATGAAAAACTGTTTTTT. Its protein is CASRPPGQTNEKLFF. The rearrangement uses TRBV12-3 or TRBV12-4 and TRBJ1-4, with TRBD1 matching 7 bases. The trim removed 6 bases at V and 2 bases at J, leaving 6 bases unmatched. The CDR3 is made up of 15 amino acids.

This clonotype was observed at least ten times. The chain has TRBV4-3 and TRBJ1-4; the D is unclear. Germline CDR1 and CDR2: LGHNA and YSLEER. Trimming removed 0 bases at V and 3 bases at J, with 14 bases between. This CDR3 region has 17 residues. The CDR3 loop reads CASSQDYVGIPNEKLFF. The CDR3 region has the DNA TGCGCCAGCAGCCAAGATTATGTCGGGATACCTAATGAAAAACTGTTTTTT.

The chain recombines TRBV9 with TRBJ2-2; D may be TRBD2 (7 bases). Trimming cost V 7 bases and J 2 bases, with 15 bases left between them. CDR1 is SGDLS and CDR2 is YYNGEE in the germline V gene. This CDR3 has 15 amino acids. The CDR3 spells CASQGGGVNTGELFF. CDR3 DNA: TGTGCCAGCCAAGGGGGGGGGGTAAACACCGGGGAGCTGTTTTTT.

This clonotype was found many times. The chain couples TRBV4-3 to TRBJ2-4; the match to TRBD2 covers 10 bases. From germline, CDR1 is LGHNA and CDR2 YSLEER. There are 18 residues in the CDR3. With V trimmed by 3 bases and J by 9 bases, 17 bases remained unmatched. The CDR3 DNA reads as TGCGCCAGCAGCCAGACCGTAGCGGGAGGCCCTGTATCTGGCATTCAGTACTTC. This codes for CASSQTVAGGPVSGIQYF.

This clonotype has a count of ten or more. The chain combines TRBV4-3 with TRBJ2-5, with 9 bases lining up with TRBD2. Trimming took 0 bases from V and 3 from J; bases not matched to a gene: 8. This CDR3 is 17 amino acids long. Germline V lookup: CDR1 LGHNA, CDR2 YSLEER. CDR3 in amino acids: CASSQDSSGGIEETQYF. In DNA, the CDR3 is TGCGCCAGCAGCCAAGATAGTAGCGGGGGCATCGAAGAGACCCAGTACTTC.